Listed here are 14 T cell receptor beta chains from one sample, sequenced in a study of blood T cell repertoires in COVID-19 (dated by TCRdb to 2018 to 2020). The library was obtained by the immunoSEQ multiplex PCR assay. TCRdb's version of the immuneACCESS table is confined to in-frame rearrangements and falls short of the full clone set. An unresolved V gene accounts for under half of the shortfall where checked; the remainder is of unknown origin. The sample includes about 430,000 clones, with 88% observed a single time. 0.97% of the sample belongs to the ten largest clones. Input material: PBMCs or T cells enriched from blood (not recorded which). Source of these receptors: a woman aged 30 to 39 with acute COVID-19.

V is TRBV24-1 and J is TRBJ2-1; maybe TRBD1 (6 bases). Germline CDR1 is KGHDR and CDR2 is SFDVKD. With 5 bases removed from V and 4 bases from J, the gap between germline ends came to 14 bases. CDR3 length equals 15 residues. The CDR3 bases are TGTGCCACCAGTGTGATTGCAGGGGCGTACAATGAGCAGTTCTTC. It codes for CATSVIAGAYNEQFF.

The chain links TRBV6-5 to TRBJ1-1; the match to TRBD1 covers 7 bases. In germline, CDR1 is MNHEY, CDR2 SVGAGI. The junction had 13 bases not matched to a gene; V was cut back by 7 bases and J by 5 bases. CDR3 length: 15 residues. The CDR3 DNA reads as TGTGCCAGCAAGGTCGAGGGGGCAAGGGGGACTGAAGCTTTCTTT. Its translation is CASKVEGARGTEAFF.

The V gene is TRBV10-3, the J gene TRBJ2-3; 9 bases agree with TRBD2. V was clipped by 7 bases and J by 2 bases; unmatched bases: 7. This CDR3 contains 15 residues. Per the germline V gene, CDR1 is ENHRY and CDR2 is SYGVKD. CDR3 region: CAITAGGRYTDTQYF. CDR3 nucleotides: TGTGCCATCACGGCGGGGGGGCGATACACAGATACGCAGTATTTT.

The chain links TRBV12-3 or TRBV12-4 to TRBJ1-1; the D is unclear. This CDR3 comprises 11 residues. V dropped 6 bases and J dropped 4 bases, with 6 bases sitting between them. Here the CDR3 DNA reads TGTGCCAGCAGCCCAGGCACTGAAGCTTTCTTT. It is translated as CASSPGTEAFF.

CDR3 sequence (DNA): TGTGCCAGCAGCACTCGAAAACCGGGACTAGCTGTCGAGCAGTACTTC. Translated: CASSTRKPGLAVEQYF. The rearrangement links TRBV7-2 to TRBJ2-7, with 9 positions matching TRBD2. V trimming: 5 bases; J trimming: 6 bases; junction bases outside the gene matches: 14. This CDR3 contains 16 residues. CDR1 and CDR2 from the germline V gene are SGHTA and FQGNSA.

The chain combines TRBV7-3 with TRBJ2-7; 8 bases are a match to TRBD1. Germline V gene data show CDR1 as SGHTA and CDR2 as FQGTGA. J was trimmed by 6 bases and V by 4 bases; bases with no gene match: 8. This CDR3 has 14 amino acids. The CDR3 nucleotides are TGTGCCAGCAGCTCACACGGGACAGGCGGCGAGCAGTACTTC. Its protein is CASSSHGTGGEQYF.

The chain carries TRBV6-5 and TRBJ2-7; TRBD1 aligns across 8 bases. The germline V gene encodes CDR1 MNHEY and CDR2 SVGAGI. This CDR3 contains 15 residues. V was pared by 0 bases and J by 5 bases, with 6 bases of the junction left unmatched. CDR3 loop: CASSYSRTGYHEQYF. The DNA of the CDR3 is TGTGCCAGCAGTTACTCCCGGACAGGGTACCACGAGCAGTACTTC.

The sample holds a few counts of this clone. The chain employs TRBV29-1 and TRBJ1-2, with 8 bases matching TRBD1. V shed 5 bases and J 1 base; nucleotides not matched to a gene: 6. The CDR3 totals 14 residues. Per the germline V gene, CDR1 is SQVTM and CDR2 is ANQGSEA. CDR3 DNA: TGCAGCGTTTCCGGGACAGGTTTTAACTATGGCTACACCTTC. As protein: CSVSGTGFNYGYTF.

This chain joins TRBV7-6 and TRBJ1-6; 8 nucleotides line up with TRBD1. With V trimmed by 6 bases and J by 7 bases, 5 bases remained unmatched. The germline V gene encodes CDR1 SGHVS and CDR2 FNYEAQ. CDR3 length: 14 amino acids. CDR3 loop: CASRARQGNSPLHF. The CDR3 DNA reads as TGTGCCAGCAGAGCCCGACAGGGGAATTCACCCCTCCACTTT.

The genes are TRBV19 and TRBJ1-1, with D possibly being TRBD1 (5 bases). Germline CDR1 LNHDA, CDR2 SQIVND (reference sequence). V lost 5 bases to trimming and J lost 2 bases, with 12 bases between them. The CDR3 has 14 amino acids. DNA for the CDR3: TGTGCCAGTAGTCTGGTCAGGGTTAACACTGAAGCTTTCTTT. Amino acids: CASSLVRVNTEAFF.

This chain links TRBV28 with TRBJ1-4; no clear D gene. There are 16 residues in the CDR3. Germline CDR1 MDHEN, CDR2 SYDVKM. V lost 5 bases to trimming and J lost 6 bases, with 19 bases between them. This chain's CDR3 is CASSPTPLGIYEKLFF. The CDR3 DNA sequence: TGTGCCAGCAGTCCCACTCCACTGGGCATTTATGAAAAACTGTTTTTT.

V and J are TRBV2 and TRBJ1-4; the D gene is possibly TRBD1 (6 bases). Germline V lookup: CDR1 SNHLY, CDR2 FYNNEI. V was pared by 3 bases and J by 7 bases, with 18 bases between. The CDR3 is 16 amino acids. The CDR3 reads CASSEYRARYSEKLFF. For the CDR3, the DNA is TGTGCCAGCAGTGAGTACAGGGCGAGGTATAGTGAAAAACTGTTTTTT.

This rearrangement joins TRBV4-1 to TRBJ1-2; D remains unclear. With 1 base removed from V and 1 base from J, the gap between germline ends came to 10 bases. CDR3 size: 15 residues. Germline values: CDR1 MGHRA, CDR2 YSYEKL. The CDR3 sequence is CASSQAGVGNYGYTF. The CDR3, as DNA: TGCGCCAGCAGCCAAGCCGGAGTTGGTAACTATGGCTACACCTTC.

The genes are TRBV5-4 and TRBJ2-2; D is possibly TRBD2 (5 bases). The CDR3 spans 14 residues. CDR1 and CDR2 (germline): SGHNT, YYREEE (reference sequence). V lost 0 bases, J lost 6 bases, and 9 bases lay in between. CDR3 DNA: TGTGCCAGCAGCTTGGGGGTTAGCGCCGGGGAGCTGTTTTTT. It encodes CASSLGVSAGELFF.